Presented here are 8 T cell receptor beta chains from one specimen sequenced in a study of blood T cells in healthy people across ages. A J-beta primer mix and a sample-barcoded 5' primer were used in a second PCR of roughly 7 to 12 cycles. Each CDR3 protein gets one entry after TCRdb re-called the 5' RACE reads with MiXCR. The sample lists about 1.8 million distinct CDR3 sequences; around half were seen once. Sequenced: blood. The receptors derive from a woman aged 40 to 55 in good health.

J is TRBJ2-3 and V is TRBV2; 9 bases are a match to TRBD2. Germline lookup yields CDR1 SNHLY and CDR2 FYNNEI. The trim removed 4 bases at V and 7 bases at J, leaving 6 bases unmatched. The CDR3 contains 14 residues. CDR3 in DNA: TGTGCCAGCAGTGGGGCTAGCGGGGTACATACGCAGTATTTT. This sequence encodes CASSGASGVHTQYF.

The genes are TRBV29-1 and TRBJ1-1, with D perhaps TRBD1 (5 bases). V was shortened by 3 bases and J by 6 bases, with 20 bases between the two germline ends. This CDR3 is built from 15 residues. Germline CDR1 reads SQVTM; CDR2 reads ANQGSEA. The CDR3 sequence: CSVEVLGVIGAEAFF. DNA for the CDR3: TGCAGCGTTGAGGTTTTAGGGGTGATAGGCGCTGAAGCTTTCTTT.

The rearrangement joins TRBV13 to TRBJ2-6; weak D call: TRBD1 (5 bases). Per the germline V gene, CDR1 is PRHDT and CDR2 is FYEKMQ (reference sequence). This CDR3 region has 19 residues. Trimming pared 0 bases from V and 1 base from J, leaving 16 bases between. CDR3 nucleotides: TGTGCCAGCAGCTTAGGCCTGGGGCAGGGCACATCTGGGGCCAACGTCCTGACTTTC. It yields the protein CASSLGLGQGTSGANVLTF. The full variable domain, rest sourced from reference TRBV13 and TRBJ2-6, is AAGVIQSPRHLIKEKRETATLKCYPIPRHDTVYWYQQGPGQDPQFLISFYEKMQSDKGSIPDRFSAQQFSDYHSELNMSSLELGDSALYFCASSLGLGQGTSGANVLTFGAGSRLTVL.

V and J are TRBV24-1 and TRBJ1-2; 9 bases align to TRBD1. V shed 9 bases and J 7 bases; nucleotides not matched to a gene: 2. This CDR3 is 11 amino acids long. In germline, CDR1 is KGHDR, CDR2 SFDVKD. CDR3: CATGQGSGYTF. In DNA form, the CDR3 reads TGTGCCACCGGACAGGGGTCTGGCTACACCTTC.

This chain joins TRBV6-5 and TRBJ2-1, with D unclear. The CDR3 loop spans 15 amino acids. V shed 6 bases and J shed 5 bases, with 17 bases lying between them. CDR1 is MNHEY, CDR2 SVGAGI, per germline. For the CDR3, the DNA is TGTGCCAGCAGAAGGACGGGTTTTGACGACAATGAGCAGTTCTTC. Its translation: CASRRTGFDDNEQFF.

The chain employs TRBV20-1 and TRBJ2-2; possibly TRBD1 for D (6 bases). The germline V gene has CDR1 DFQATT and CDR2 SNEGSKA (reference sequence). This CDR3 spans 15 amino acids. The ends were cut back, 1 base at V and 4 bases at J, with 13 bases in the middle. The CDR3 loop reads CSARGVDRSTGELFF. The CDR3 bases are TGCAGTGCTAGAGGGGTCGACAGGTCCACCGGGGAGCTGTTTTTT.

About this clonotype: A much larger clone is a single base away; this may be a read error. The rearrangement joins TRBV21-1 to TRBJ2-5; the D call in the table, TRBD2, was not verified against the DNA. TRBV21-1 is deemed a pseudogene. The CDR3 has 19 residues. The CDR3: CASSKEGTSGGEYQETRYF. In nucleotides, the CDR3 is TGTGCCAGCAGCAAAGAGGGAACTAGCGGGGGGGAGTACCAAGAGACCCGGTACTTC.

V gene TRBV7-8 combines with J gene TRBJ2-6; no definite D call. Germline V lookup: CDR1 SGHVS, CDR2 FQNEAQ. V was shortened by 3 bases and J by 2 bases, with 8 bases between the two germline ends. The CDR3 sequence is 15 residues long. CDR3 nucleotide sequence: TGTGCCAGCAGCTTCTCAGGACCTGGGGCCAACGTCCTGACTTTC. Residues: CASSFSGPGANVLTF.